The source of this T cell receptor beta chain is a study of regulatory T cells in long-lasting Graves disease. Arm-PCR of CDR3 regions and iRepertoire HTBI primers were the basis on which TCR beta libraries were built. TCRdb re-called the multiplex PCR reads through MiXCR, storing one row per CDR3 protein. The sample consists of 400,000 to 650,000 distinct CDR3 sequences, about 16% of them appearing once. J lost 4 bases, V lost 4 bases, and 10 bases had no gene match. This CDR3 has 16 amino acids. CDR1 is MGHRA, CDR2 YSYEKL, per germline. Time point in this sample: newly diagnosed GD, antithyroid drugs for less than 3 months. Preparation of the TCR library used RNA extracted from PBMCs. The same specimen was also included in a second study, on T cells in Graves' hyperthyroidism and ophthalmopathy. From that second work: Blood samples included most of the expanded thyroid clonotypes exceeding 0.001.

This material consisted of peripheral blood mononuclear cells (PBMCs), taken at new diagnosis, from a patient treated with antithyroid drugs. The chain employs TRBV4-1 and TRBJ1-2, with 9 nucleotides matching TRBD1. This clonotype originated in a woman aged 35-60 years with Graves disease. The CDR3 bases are TGCGCCAGCAGCCCTGAGGACAGGGGCGGGGGCTATGGCTACACCTTC. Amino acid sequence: CASSPEDRGGGYGYTF.